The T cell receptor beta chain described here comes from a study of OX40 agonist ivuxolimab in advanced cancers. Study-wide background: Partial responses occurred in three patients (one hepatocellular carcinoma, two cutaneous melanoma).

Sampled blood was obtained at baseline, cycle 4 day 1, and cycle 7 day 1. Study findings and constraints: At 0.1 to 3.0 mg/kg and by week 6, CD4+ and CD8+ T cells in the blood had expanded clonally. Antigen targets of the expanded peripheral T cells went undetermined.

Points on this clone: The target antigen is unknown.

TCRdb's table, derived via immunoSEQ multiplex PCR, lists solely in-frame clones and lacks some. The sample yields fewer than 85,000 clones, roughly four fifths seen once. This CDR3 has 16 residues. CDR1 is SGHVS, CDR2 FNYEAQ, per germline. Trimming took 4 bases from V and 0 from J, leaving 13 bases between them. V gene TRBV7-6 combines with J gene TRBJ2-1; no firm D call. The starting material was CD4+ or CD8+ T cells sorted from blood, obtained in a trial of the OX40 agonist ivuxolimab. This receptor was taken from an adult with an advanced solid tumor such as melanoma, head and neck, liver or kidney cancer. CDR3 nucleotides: TGTGCCAGCAGCTCGCCACTACGGAGCTCCTACAATGAGCAGTTCTTC. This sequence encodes CASSSPLRSSYNEQFF.